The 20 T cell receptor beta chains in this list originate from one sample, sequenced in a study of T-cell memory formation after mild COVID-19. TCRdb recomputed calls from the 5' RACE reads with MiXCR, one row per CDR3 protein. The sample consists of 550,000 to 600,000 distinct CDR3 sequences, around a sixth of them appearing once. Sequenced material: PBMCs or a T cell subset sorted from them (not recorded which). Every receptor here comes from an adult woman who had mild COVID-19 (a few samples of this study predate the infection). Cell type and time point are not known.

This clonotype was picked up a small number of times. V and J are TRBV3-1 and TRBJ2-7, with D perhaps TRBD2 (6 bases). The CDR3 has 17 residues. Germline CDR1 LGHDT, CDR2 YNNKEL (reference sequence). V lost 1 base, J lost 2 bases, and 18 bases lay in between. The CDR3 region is CASSQVEGRGRPYEQYF. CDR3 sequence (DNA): TGTGCCAGCAGCCAAGTTGAAGGTCGAGGGAGGCCCTACGAGCAGTACTTC.

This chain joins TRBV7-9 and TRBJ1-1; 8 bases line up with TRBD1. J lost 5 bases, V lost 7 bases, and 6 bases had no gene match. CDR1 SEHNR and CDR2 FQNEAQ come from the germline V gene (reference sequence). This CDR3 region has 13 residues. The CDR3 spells CASTPGTGTEAFF. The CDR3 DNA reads TGTGCCAGCACCCCAGGGACAGGAACTGAAGCTTTCTTT.

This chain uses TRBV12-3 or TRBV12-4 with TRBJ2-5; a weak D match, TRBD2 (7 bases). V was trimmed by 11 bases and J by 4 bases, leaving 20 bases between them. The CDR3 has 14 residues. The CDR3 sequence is CAVGGGGAGETQYF. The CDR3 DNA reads TGTGCCGTGGGTGGAGGGGGGGCAGGAGAGACCCAGTACTTC.

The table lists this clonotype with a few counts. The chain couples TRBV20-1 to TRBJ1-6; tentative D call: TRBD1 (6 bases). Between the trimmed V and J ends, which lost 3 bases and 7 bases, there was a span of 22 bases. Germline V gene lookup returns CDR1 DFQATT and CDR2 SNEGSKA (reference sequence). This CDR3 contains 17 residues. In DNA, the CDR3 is TGCAGTGCTAGCCAGTTTACGTCGGCGGGGGGCAATTCACCCCTCCACTTT. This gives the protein CSASQFTSAGGNSPLHF.

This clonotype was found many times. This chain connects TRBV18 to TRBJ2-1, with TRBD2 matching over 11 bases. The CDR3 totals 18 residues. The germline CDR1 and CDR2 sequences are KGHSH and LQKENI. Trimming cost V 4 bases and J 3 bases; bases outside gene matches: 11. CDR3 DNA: TGTGCCAGCTCACTTATGGAATCGACTAGCGGGATCTACAATGAGCAGTTCTTC. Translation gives CASSLMESTSGIYNEQFF.

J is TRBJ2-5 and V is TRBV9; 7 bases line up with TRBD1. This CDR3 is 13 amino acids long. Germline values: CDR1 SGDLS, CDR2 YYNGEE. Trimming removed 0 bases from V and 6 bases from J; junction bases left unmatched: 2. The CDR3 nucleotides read TGTGCCAGCAGCGTAGACAGGGGAAAGACCCAGTACTTC. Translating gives CASSVDRGKTQYF.

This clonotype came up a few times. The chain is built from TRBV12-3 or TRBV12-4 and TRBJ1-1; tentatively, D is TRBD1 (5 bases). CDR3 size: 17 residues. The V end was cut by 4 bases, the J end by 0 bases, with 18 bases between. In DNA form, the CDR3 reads TGTGCCAGCAGTTCTACTATCTTGGGGCCAGTGAACACTGAAGCTTTCTTT. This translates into CASSSTILGPVNTEAFF.

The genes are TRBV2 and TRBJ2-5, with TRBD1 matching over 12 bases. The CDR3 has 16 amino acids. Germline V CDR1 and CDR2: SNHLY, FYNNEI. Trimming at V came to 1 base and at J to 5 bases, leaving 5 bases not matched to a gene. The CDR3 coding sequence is TGTGCCAGCAGTGAAGGGGACAGGGGGCGATGGGAGACCCAGTACTTC. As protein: CASSEGDRGRWETQYF.

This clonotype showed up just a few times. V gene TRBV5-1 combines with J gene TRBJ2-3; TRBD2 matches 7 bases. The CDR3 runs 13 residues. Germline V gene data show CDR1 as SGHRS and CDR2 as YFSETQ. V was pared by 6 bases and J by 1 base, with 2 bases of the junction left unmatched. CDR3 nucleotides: TGCGCCAGCACACGGGGGGGCACAGATACGCAGTATTTT. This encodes CASTRGGTDTQYF.

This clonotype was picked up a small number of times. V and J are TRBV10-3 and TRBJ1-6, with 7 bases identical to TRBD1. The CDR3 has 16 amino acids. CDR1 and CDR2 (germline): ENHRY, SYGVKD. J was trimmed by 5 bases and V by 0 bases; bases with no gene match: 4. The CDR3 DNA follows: TGTGCCATCAGTGAGTCCCCGGGACAGAATAATTCACCCCTCCACTTT. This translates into CAISESPGQNNSPLHF.

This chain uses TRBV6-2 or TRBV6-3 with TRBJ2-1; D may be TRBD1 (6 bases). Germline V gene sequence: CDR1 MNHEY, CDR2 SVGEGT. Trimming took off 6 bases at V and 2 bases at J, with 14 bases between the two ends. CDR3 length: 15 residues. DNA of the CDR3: TGTGCCAGCAGGGGCCACAGGGTTACCTACAATGAGCAGTTCTTC. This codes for CASRGHRVTYNEQFF.

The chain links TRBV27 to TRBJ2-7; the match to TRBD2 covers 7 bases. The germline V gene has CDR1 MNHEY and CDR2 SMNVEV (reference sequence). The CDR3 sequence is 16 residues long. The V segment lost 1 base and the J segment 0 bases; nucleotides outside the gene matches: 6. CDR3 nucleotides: TGTGCCAGCAGTTTATTGGGCGCGGGAGTCTCCTACGAGCAGTACTTC. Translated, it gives CASSLLGAGVSYEQYF.

CDR3 in amino acids: CATSSDPLNEQFF. CDR3 DNA sequence: TGTGCCACCAGCAGTGATCCTTTGAATGAGCAGTTCTTC. The chain carries TRBV15 and TRBJ2-1, with no clear D. V lost 3 bases, J lost 7 bases, and 10 bases lay in between. Germline V gives CDR1 LNHNV, CDR2 YYDKDF (reference sequence). The CDR3 covers 13 residues.

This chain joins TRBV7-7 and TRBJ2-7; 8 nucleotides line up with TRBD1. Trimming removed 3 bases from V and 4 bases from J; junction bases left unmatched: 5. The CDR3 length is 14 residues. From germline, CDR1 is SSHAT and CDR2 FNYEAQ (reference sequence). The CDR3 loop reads CASSFGTGFYEQYF. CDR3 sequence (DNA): TGTGCCAGCAGCTTCGGGACAGGTTTTTACGAGCAGTACTTC.

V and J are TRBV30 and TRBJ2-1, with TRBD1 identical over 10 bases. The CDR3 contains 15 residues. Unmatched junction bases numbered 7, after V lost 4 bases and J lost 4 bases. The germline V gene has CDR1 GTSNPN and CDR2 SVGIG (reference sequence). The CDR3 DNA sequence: TGTGCCTGGAACGGAAGGACAGGGGGATACAATGAGCAGTTCTTC. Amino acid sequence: CAWNGRTGGYNEQFF.

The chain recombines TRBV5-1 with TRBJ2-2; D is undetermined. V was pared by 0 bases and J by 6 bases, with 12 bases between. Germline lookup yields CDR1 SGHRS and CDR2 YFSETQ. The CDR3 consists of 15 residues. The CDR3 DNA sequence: TGCGCCAGCAGCTTGGAGGATGCCTGGTCCGGGGAGCTGTTTTTT. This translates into CASSLEDAWSGELFF.

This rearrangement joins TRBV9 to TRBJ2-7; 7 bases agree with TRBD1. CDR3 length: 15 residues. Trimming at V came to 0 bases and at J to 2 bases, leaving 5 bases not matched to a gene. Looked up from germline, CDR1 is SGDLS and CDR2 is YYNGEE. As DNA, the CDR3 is TGTGCCAGCAGCGTAGGACCACAGGGGACCTACGAGCAGTACTTC. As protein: CASSVGPQGTYEQYF.

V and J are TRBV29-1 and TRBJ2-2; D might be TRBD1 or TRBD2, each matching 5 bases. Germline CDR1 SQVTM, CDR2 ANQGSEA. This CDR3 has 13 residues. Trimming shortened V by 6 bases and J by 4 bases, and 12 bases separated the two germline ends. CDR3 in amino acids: CSVELGTTGELFF. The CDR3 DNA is TGCAGCGTGGAACTAGGGACCACCGGGGAGCTGTTTTTT.

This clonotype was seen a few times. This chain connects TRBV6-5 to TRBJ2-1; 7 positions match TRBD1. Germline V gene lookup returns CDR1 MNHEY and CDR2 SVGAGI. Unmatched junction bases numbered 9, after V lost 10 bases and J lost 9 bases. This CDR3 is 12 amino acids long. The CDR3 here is CAIPDRVGEQFF. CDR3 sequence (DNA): TGTGCCATACCCGACAGGGTGGGTGAGCAGTTCTTC.

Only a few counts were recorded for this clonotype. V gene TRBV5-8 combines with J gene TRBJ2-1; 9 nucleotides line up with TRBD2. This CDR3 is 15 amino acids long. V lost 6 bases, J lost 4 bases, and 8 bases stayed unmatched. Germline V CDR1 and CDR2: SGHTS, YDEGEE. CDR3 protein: CASIRKRGDYNEQFF. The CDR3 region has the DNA TGTGCCAGCATCAGGAAGCGGGGGGATTACAATGAGCAGTTCTTC.